Below, 27 T cell receptor beta chains from the same sample are listed, as sequenced in a study of cytomegalovirus exposure and HLA in healthy donors. Primers included in the PCR were 60 Vbeta and 13 Jbeta primers. This table comes from immunoSEQ multiplex PCR, and its TCRdb copy is limited to in-frame clones, with some not included. This table holds 150,000 to 200,000 clones, about 62% found once. Sequencing was done on a sample of PBMCs. These receptors were collected from a man between 40 and 49 years old in good health and CMV-seronegative.

The chain couples TRBV28 to TRBJ1-2, with a weak D call TRBD1 (6 bases). CDR1 and CDR2 from the germline V gene are MDHEN and SYDVKM. V was pared by 7 bases and J by 4 bases, with 10 bases between. The CDR3 length is 12 residues. The CDR3 nucleotides are TGTGCCAGCACTCCCAGGGGCTATGGCTACACCTTC. It specifies CASTPRGYGYTF.

The table lists this clone with a few counts. The rearrangement links TRBV4-1 to TRBJ2-5; possibly TRBD1 for D (6 bases). Germline V gene sequence: CDR1 MGHRA, CDR2 YSYEKL. The CDR3 consists of 15 residues. Trimming stripped 3 bases from V and 2 bases from J, with 13 bases between. The CDR3 spells CASSHAWTAQETQYF. The CDR3 DNA reads as TGCGCCAGCAGCCACGCTTGGACAGCACAAGAGACCCAGTACTTC.

This chain links TRBV5-4 with TRBJ1-1, with TRBD1 identical over 7 bases. Germline CDR1 SGHNT, CDR2 YYREEE (reference sequence). This CDR3 has 17 amino acids. Losses at the gene ends were 4 bases for V and 1 base for J; bases not matched to a gene: 13. CDR3: CASSRNRQGSGNTEAFF. The CDR3 DNA is TGTGCCAGCAGCCGCAATCGACAGGGAAGCGGGAACACTGAAGCTTTCTTT. Full variable domain (remainder filled in from reference TRBV5-4 and TRBJ1-1): ETGVTQSPTHLIKTRGQQVTLRCSSQSGHNTVSWYQQALGQGPQFIFQYYREEENGRGNFPPRFSGLQFPNYSSELNVNALELDDSALYLCASSRNRQGSGNTEAFFGQGTRLTVV.

The chain is built from TRBV5-1 and TRBJ1-2; 9 nucleotides match TRBD1. The CDR3 consists of 14 residues. The junction had 5 bases not matched to a gene; V was cut back by 4 bases and J by 4 bases. Germline CDR1 reads SGHRS; CDR2 reads YFSETQ. Here the CDR3 DNA reads TGCGCCAGCAGCAAGGGACAGGGCGGCTATGGCTACACCTTC. Encoded protein: CASSKGQGGYGYTF.

This clone was found a few times. This chain uses TRBV6-6 with TRBJ2-3; 10 bases line up with TRBD2. The ends lost 5 bases at V and 4 bases at J; junction bases unmatched: 6. Germline assignment: CDR1 MNHNY and CDR2 SVGAGI (reference sequence). This CDR3 has 15 amino acids. The DNA for the CDR3 is TGTGCCAGCAGTAAGAGCGGGGGGGACTCAGATACGCAGTATTTT. Residues: CASSKSGGDSDTQYF.

The chain joins TRBV2 to TRBJ1-2, with D tentatively TRBD1 (5 bases). Germline V gene sequence: CDR1 SNHLY, CDR2 FYNNEI. This CDR3 contains 14 residues. V gave up 5 bases and J gave up 1 base, with 11 bases separating them. CDR3 DNA sequence: TGTGCCAGCAGTCCCCCGACAGATAACTATGGCTACACCTTC. This gives the protein CASSPPTDNYGYTF. The full variable domain, completed using reference TRBV2 and TRBJ1-2, is EPEVTQTPSHQVTQMGQEVILRCVPISNHLYFYWYRQILGQKVEFLVSFYNNEISEKSEIFDDQFSVERPDGSNFTLKIRSTKLEDSAMYFCASSPPTDNYGYTFGSGTRLTVV.

The J gene is TRBJ1-2, the V gene TRBV5-1; 9 positions agree with TRBD1. Germline CDR1 is SGHRS and CDR2 is YFSETQ. The CDR3 has 13 residues. The J segment lost 10 bases and the V segment lost 4 bases, leaving 8 bases of the junction unmatched. The chain's CDR3 is CASSLPGQGDYTF. Written as DNA, the CDR3 is TGCGCCAGCAGCCTCCCGGGACAGGGAGACTACACCTTC.

The J gene is TRBJ2-3, the V gene TRBV19; 12 nucleotides agree with TRBD2. The junction had 8 bases not matched to a gene; V was cut back by 7 bases and J by 3 bases. CDR1 LNHDA and CDR2 SQIVND come from the germline V gene (reference sequence). The CDR3 runs to 16 residues. CDR3: CASTSLTSGSTDTQYF. The DNA for the CDR3 is TGTGCCAGTACCTCGCTGACTAGCGGGAGTACAGATACGCAGTATTTT. The entire variable domain, with the rest obtained from reference TRBV19 and TRBJ2-3, is as follows: DGGITQSPKYLFRKEGQNVTLSCEQNLNHDAMYWYRQDPGQGLRLIYYSQIVNDFQKGDIAEGYSVSREKKESFPLTVTSAQKNPTAFYLCASTSLTSGSTDTQYFGPGTRLTVL.

V usage is TRBV7-8 and J usage is TRBJ2-7, with D possibly matching TRBD2 (5 bases). Germline V CDR1 and CDR2: SGHVS, FQNEAQ. The CDR3 has 11 residues. V was trimmed by 5 bases and J by 4 bases, leaving 6 bases between them. DNA of the CDR3: TGTGCCAGCAGCCCGGGGTACGAGCAGTACTTC. It yields the protein CASSPGYEQYF.

This clone occurred a few times. The genes are TRBV6-5 and TRBJ2-3, with 10 positions matching TRBD1. J was trimmed by 4 bases and V by 2 bases; bases with no gene match: 3. The CDR3 covers 15 residues. CDR1 and CDR2 from the germline V gene are MNHEY and SVGAGI. The CDR3 DNA sequence: TGTGCCAGCAGTTACCCCGGACAGGGGGCAGATACGCAGTATTTT. It codes for CASSYPGQGADTQYF.

V is TRBV5-4 and J is TRBJ2-2; the match to TRBD2 covers 10 bases. Per germline, CDR1 SGHNT and CDR2 YYREEE (reference sequence). V dropped 7 bases and J dropped 4; count of bases not matched to a gene: 7. The CDR3 length is 15 residues. In nucleotides, the CDR3 is TGTGCCAGCTGGGAGCGGGGGGGTGGCACCGGGGAGCTGTTTTTT. It codes for CASWERGGGTGELFF.

V gene TRBV27 combines with J gene TRBJ2-3; D gene unclear. V was cut by 4 bases and J by 4 bases, with 12 bases left in between. This CDR3 contains 14 residues. In germline, CDR1 is MNHEY, CDR2 SMNVEV (reference sequence). The CDR3 sequence: CASSSGPESDTQYF. CDR3 sequence (DNA): TGTGCCAGCAGTTCAGGCCCCGAATCAGATACGCAGTATTTT.

The V and J genes are TRBV5-1 and TRBJ2-5; a weak D match, TRBD1 (6 bases). In germline, CDR1 is SGHRS, CDR2 YFSETQ. The V gene lost 4 bases and the J gene lost 4 bases, with 23 bases spanning the gap. The CDR3 has 17 amino acids. The CDR3 bases are TGCGCCAGCAGCCGATCCTTAAACAGGGACCTTATAGAGACCCAGTACTTC. This sequence encodes CASSRSLNRDLIETQYF.

V usage is TRBV7-2 and J usage is TRBJ2-7, with 7 nucleotides matching TRBD2. The CDR3 has 17 amino acids. Germline values: CDR1 SGHTA, CDR2 FQGNSA. The V gene end was trimmed by 4 bases and the J gene end by 2 bases; junction bases not matched to a gene: 14. The CDR3 DNA sequence: TGTGCCAGCAGCTCTCAGATTACGGGGGGATCCGCCTACGAGCAGTACTTC. It codes for CASSSQITGGSAYEQYF.

Many counts were recorded for this clone. This sequence joins TRBV6-1 and TRBJ1-2, with TRBD1 matching 11 bases. CDR1 is MNHNS and CDR2 is SASEGT in the germline V gene. Trimming at V came to 7 bases and at J to 2 bases, leaving 6 bases not matched to a gene. CDR3 length: 15 residues. The CDR3 here is CASIPDRGRNYGYTF. The CDR3 DNA follows: TGTGCCAGCATCCCGGACAGGGGGCGCAACTATGGCTACACCTTC.

V is TRBV10-3 and J is TRBJ2-2; maybe TRBD1 (5 bases). With 2 bases removed from V and 2 bases from J, the gap between germline ends came to 18 bases. This CDR3 is built from 18 residues. In germline, CDR1 is ENHRY, CDR2 SYGVKD. The CDR3 coding sequence is TGTGCCATCAGTGAGCCACCCACAGGCCGACAAAACACCGGGGAGCTGTTTTTT. Its translation: CAISEPPTGRQNTGELFF.

The chain employs TRBV6-5 and TRBJ2-1; 8 bases agree with TRBD1. Unmatched junction bases numbered 8, after V lost 4 bases and J lost 12 bases. Germline V gives CDR1 MNHEY, CDR2 SVGAGI. This CDR3 is built from 13 residues. CDR3 in DNA: TGTGCCAGCAGTTCTGCAGGGGGCGGGTCGCAGTTCTTC. This encodes CASSSAGGGSQFF.

This chain joins TRBV18 and TRBJ2-3, with 7 positions matching TRBD1. Germline trimming cut 0 bases from V and 3 bases from J; bases unmatched to any gene: 3. In germline, CDR1 is KGHSH, CDR2 LQKENI. This CDR3 is built from 15 residues. CDR3 in DNA: TGTGCCAGCTCACCACCGGGACAGACGACAGATACGCAGTATTTT. Translating it yields CASSPPGQTTDTQYF.

The genes are TRBV7-9 and TRBJ2-3; 7 nucleotides align to TRBD1. This CDR3 has 16 residues. The junction had 11 bases not matched to a gene; V was cut back by 6 bases and J by 2 bases. CDR1 is SEHNR and CDR2 is FQNEAQ in the germline V gene (reference sequence). The CDR3 loop is CASSSYRGFYTDTQYF. Written as DNA, the CDR3 is TGTGCCAGCAGTTCCTACAGGGGTTTTTACACAGATACGCAGTATTTT.

The chain combines TRBV27 with TRBJ2-2; 7 positions match TRBD2. CDR3 length: 16 amino acids. Germline V gene data show CDR1 as MNHEY and CDR2 as SMNVEV (reference sequence). After removal of 11 bases from V and 5 bases from J, the junction contained 17 bases not matched to a gene. Written as DNA, the CDR3 is TGTGCCGTCAGAAAAGTCGCGGAGCGGGATACCGGGGAGCTGTTTTTT. This sequence encodes CAVRKVAERDTGELFF.

There are a few counts of this clone. The rearrangement joins TRBV4-1 to TRBJ1-1; D not resolved. V shed 10 bases and J shed 4 bases, with 25 bases lying between them. Germline CDR1 and CDR2: MGHRA and YSYEKL. The CDR3 has 16 residues. CDR3 sequence reads: CAKSQDGLGGSTEAFF. In DNA form, the CDR3 reads TGCGCCAAAAGCCAAGACGGCCTGGGAGGATCCACTGAAGCTTTCTTT.

The chain recombines TRBV7-9 with TRBJ1-2; TRBD1 might be the D (5 bases). Germline V CDR1 and CDR2: SEHNR, FQNEAQ (reference sequence). Trimming stripped 0 bases from V and 2 bases from J, with 7 bases between. CDR3 length equals 14 residues. Here the CDR3 DNA reads TGTGCCAGCAGCTTAGCAGGGGTAAACTATGGCTACACCTTC. Its translation: CASSLAGVNYGYTF.

V usage is TRBV6-6 and J usage is TRBJ1-2; 10 nucleotides line up with TRBD1. The V gene end was trimmed by 7 bases and the J gene end by 5 bases; junction bases not matched to a gene: 7. The CDR3 runs 14 residues. Germline V CDR1 and CDR2: MNHNY, SVGAGI (reference sequence). In DNA, the CDR3 is TGTGCCAGCAATGGGAGGACAGGGGGATATGGCTACACCTTC. Translation: CASNGRTGGYGYTF.

This clone has a handful of counts. This chain uses TRBV7-9 with TRBJ2-4, with D possibly TRBD2 on 5 matching bases. Germline CDR1 is SEHNR and CDR2 is FQNEAQ (reference sequence). This CDR3 contains 16 residues. Trimming took off 3 bases at V and 6 bases at J, with 18 bases between the two ends. The CDR3 loop reads CASSLESPGLVNIQYF. CDR3 bases: TGTGCCAGCAGCTTGGAATCCCCCGGACTTGTAAACATTCAGTACTTC.

The V and J genes are TRBV6-4 and TRBJ2-2, with 9 bases identical to TRBD2. V was clipped by 0 bases and J by 4 bases; unmatched bases: 3. Germline V gene sequence: CDR1 MRHNA, CDR2 SNTAGT. The CDR3 has 16 amino acids. CDR3 protein: CASSDSSGSFTGELFF. The CDR3 DNA reads as TGTGCCAGCAGTGACTCTAGCGGGAGTTTCACCGGGGAGCTGTTTTTT.

As for this clone: Other DNA variants within this sample encode the same CDR3. The V and J genes are TRBV18 and TRBJ2-7; weak D call: TRBD1 (5 bases). Germline values: CDR1 KGHSH, CDR2 LQKENI. This CDR3 contains 13 residues. Trimming stripped 0 bases from V and 6 bases from J, with 9 bases between. The CDR3 is CASSPPSRGEQYF. CDR3 DNA: TGTGCCAGCTCACCACCCAGTAGGGGCGAGCAGTACTTC.

The rearrangement uses TRBV5-6 and TRBJ2-3; D is possibly TRBD1 (5 bases). V lost 4 bases, J lost 1 base, and 13 bases lay in between. The CDR3 covers 15 residues. The germline V gene has CDR1 SGHDT and CDR2 YYEEEE. The CDR3 bases are TGTGCCAGCAGCCCCGAAGGGGCCCGCACAGATACGCAGTATTTT. This codes for CASSPEGARTDTQYF.